The T cell receptor beta chain described here comes from a study of cytomegalovirus exposure and HLA in healthy donors. Sequencing used immunoSEQ multiplex PCR; TCRdb keeps in-frame clones, though not all of them. The sample has hundreds of thousands of clones, about 90% seen once. In regard to this clone: Antigen specificity is unknown. Its ends do not fully match the called genes, so a read error is possible.

Study-level points and caveats: Both high specificity and high sensitivity reportedly marked the classifier's diagnosis of cytomegalovirus status. Testing in vitro showed three CMV-associated chains specific for CMV antigens. According to a subsequent analysis, TCR clusters identified in the first cohort showed a tendency to co-occur across the 110 or so validation repertoires.

This CDR3 is 15 amino acids long. Germline CDR1 reads SNHLY; CDR2 reads FYNNEI. The donors were members of the validation cohort, which comprised about 130 subjects and was separate from the first cohort of about 700 subjects. The source is a woman in her twenties or thirties in good health and CMV-seronegative. V is TRBV2 and J is TRBJ2-2; D may be TRBD2 (5 bases). Sequences were obtained from PBMCs. Written as DNA, the CDR3 is TGTGCCAGCAGTGAATGGGCAGATTGGCACCGGGGAGCTGTTTTT. Residues: CASSEWADWHRGAVF.